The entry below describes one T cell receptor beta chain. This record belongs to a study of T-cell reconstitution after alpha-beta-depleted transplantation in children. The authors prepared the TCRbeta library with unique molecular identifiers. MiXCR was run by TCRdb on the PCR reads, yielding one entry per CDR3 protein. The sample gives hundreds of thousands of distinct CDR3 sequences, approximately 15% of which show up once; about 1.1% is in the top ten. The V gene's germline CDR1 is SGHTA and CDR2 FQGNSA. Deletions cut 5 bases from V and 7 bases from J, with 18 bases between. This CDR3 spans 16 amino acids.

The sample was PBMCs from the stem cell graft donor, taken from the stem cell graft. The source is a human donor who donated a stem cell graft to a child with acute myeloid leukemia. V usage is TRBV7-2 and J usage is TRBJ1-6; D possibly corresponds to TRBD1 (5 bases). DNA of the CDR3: TGTGCCAGCAGCCAGGTACTAGGACAACCAAATTCACCCCTCCACTTT. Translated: CASSQVLGQPNSPLHF.